These 20 T cell receptor beta chains were all obtained from the same sample, sequenced in a study of identical twins. One entry per CDR3 protein results from TCRdb running MiXCR on the 5' RACE reads. Of about 690,000 distinct CDR3 sequences detected, 20% to 25% appear once; the ten largest clones hold roughly 4%. The sample also formed part of further work on T cells expressing NK-cell markers.

The sequencing input was PBMCs. These receptors were collected from a woman under 30 in good health.

This clonotype came up many times. V and J are TRBV4-2 and TRBJ2-5; a possible D gene is TRBD2 (6 bases). The length of the CDR3 is 15 residues. Germline-derived CDR1 and CDR2 are LGHNA and YNFKEQ. V was clipped by 0 bases and J by 0 bases, with 8 bases between them. CDR3 loop: CASSQERGDQETQYF. CDR3 coding DNA: TGTGCCAGCAGCCAAGAGCGGGGAGACCAAGAGACCCAGTACTTC.

In this sample, this clonotype turned up a few times. This chain connects TRBV7-2 to TRBJ2-3, with 9 bases aligning to TRBD2. With V trimmed by 0 bases and J by 5 bases, 9 bases remained unmatched. There are 17 residues in the CDR3. CDR1 SGHTA and CDR2 FQGNSA come from the germline V gene. Here the CDR3 DNA reads TGTGCCAGCAGCTTAGCTTTCGGCCTAGCGGGAAGAGATACGCAGTATTTT. Its translation: CASSLAFGLAGRDTQYF.

The V call is TRBV3-1, the J call TRBJ1-1; a possible D gene is TRBD1 (6 bases). The V end lost 4 bases, the J end lost 7 bases, and 13 bases lay between the germline ends. The germline gives CDR1 LGHDT, CDR2 YNNKEL (reference sequence). CDR3 length: 13 residues. The CDR3 DNA reads TGTGCCAGCAGCCTCATCGCAGGGGATGAAGCTTTCTTT. Translating it yields CASSLIAGDEAFF.

The chain uses TRBV6-1 and TRBJ2-3; weak D call: TRBD2 (6 bases). This CDR3 region has 13 residues. The V end was cut by 6 bases, the J end by 2 bases, with 9 bases between. Looked up from germline, CDR1 is MNHNS and CDR2 is SASEGT. Written as DNA, the CDR3 is TGTGCCAGCAGGCTAGCGCACACAGATACGCAGTATTTT. It yields the protein CASRLAHTDTQYF.

The chain employs TRBV6-1 and TRBJ2-3, with D perhaps TRBD2 (5 bases). V lost 7 bases and J 2 bases, leaving 19 bases between the germline ends. The CDR3 is 16 residues long. CDR1 MNHNS and CDR2 SASEGT come from the germline V gene. The CDR3 spells CASTPRGAEITDTQYF. CDR3 bases: TGTGCCAGCACCCCCCGGGGAGCCGAGATCACAGATACGCAGTATTTT.

This clonotype was counted only a few times. The chain couples TRBV5-1 to TRBJ2-6; D is unclear. The germline V gene encodes CDR1 SGHRS and CDR2 YFSETQ. V shed 7 bases and J shed 0 bases, with 8 bases lying between them. The CDR3 loop spans 14 amino acids. CDR3 protein: CASARLSGANVLTF. DNA of the CDR3: TGCGCCAGCGCACGGCTCTCTGGGGCCAACGTCCTGACTTTC.

This clonotype was observed a few times. The chain recombines TRBV18 with TRBJ2-7; TRBD1 agrees at 7 bases. CDR3 length equals 14 residues. CDR1 KGHSH and CDR2 LQKENI come from the germline V gene. After removal of 3 bases from V and 3 bases from J, the junction contained 5 bases not matched to a gene. This chain's CDR3 is CASSPDRARYEQYF. For the CDR3, the DNA is TGTGCCAGCTCACCCGACAGGGCGCGCTACGAGCAGTACTTC.

This clonotype was observed at least ten times. CDR3 coding DNA: TGTGCCAGCAGTTTGGGAGGGGACACTGAAGCTTTCTTT. Translating it yields CASSLGGDTEAFF. J is TRBJ1-1 and V is TRBV12-3 or TRBV12-4; D possibly corresponds to TRBD1 (5 bases). The CDR3 contains 13 residues. The V end lost 3 bases, the J end lost 3 bases, and 8 bases lay between the germline ends.

This clonotype was counted between two and nine times. The rearrangement links TRBV12-3 or TRBV12-4 to TRBJ2-4; D remains unclear. The V end lost 5 bases, the J end lost 8 bases, and 10 bases lay between the germline ends. This CDR3 contains 12 residues. CDR3 in amino acids: CASSPDRYIQYF. CDR3 in DNA: TGTGCCAGCAGTCCCGATAGATACATTCAGTACTTC.

The rearrangement joins TRBV20-1 to TRBJ1-6, with 8 bases matching TRBD1. The ends lost 3 bases at V and 7 bases at J; junction bases unmatched: 8. CDR3 length equals 15 residues. Germline V gene lookup returns CDR1 DFQATT and CDR2 SNEGSKA (reference sequence). The CDR3 reads CSASSQGAGNSPLHF. In nucleotides, the CDR3 is TGCAGTGCTAGCTCGCAGGGGGCCGGGAATTCACCCCTCCACTTT.

The V gene is TRBV5-6, the J gene TRBJ2-3, with D uncertain. This CDR3 region has 13 residues. From germline, CDR1 is SGHDT and CDR2 YYEEEE. V was pared by 5 bases and J by 2 bases, with 9 bases between. DNA of the CDR3: TGTGCCAGCAGGGTGGGGTCCACAGATACGCAGTATTTT. This gives the protein CASRVGSTDTQYF.

V usage is TRBV5-6 and J usage is TRBJ2-1; D call uncertain. CDR3 length equals 15 residues. Looked up from germline, CDR1 is SGHDT and CDR2 is YYEEEE. V lost 0 bases and J 10 bases, leaving 17 bases between the germline ends. The CDR3 coding sequence is TGTGCCAGCAGCTTGGAGTGGGGATACCCTGGGGAGCAGTTCTTC. Protein product: CASSLEWGYPGEQFF. The whole variable domain, remainder taken from reference TRBV5-6 and TRBJ2-1, is DAGVTQSPTHLIKTRGQQVTLRCSPKSGHDTVSWYQQALGQGPQFIFQYYEEEERQRGNFPDRFSGHQFPNYSSELNVNALLLGDSALYLCASSLEWGYPGEQFFGPGTRLTVL.

The chain uses TRBV4-3 and TRBJ2-1; TRBD2 might be the D (6 bases). Per the germline V gene, CDR1 is LGHNA and CDR2 is YSLEER. V lost 0 bases and J 7 bases, leaving 16 bases between the germline ends. This CDR3 has 16 amino acids. CDR3 bases: TGCGCCAGCAGCCAAGATTTAGCGGAGCCGGGGAATGAGCAGTTCTTC. The encoded protein is CASSQDLAEPGNEQFF.

This clonotype was recorded many times. The chain links TRBV4-2 to TRBJ1-5; D gene ambiguous. V shed 1 base and J shed 1 base, with 11 bases lying between them. Germline CDR1 is LGHNA and CDR2 is YNFKEQ. CDR3 length equals 16 residues. CDR3 in amino acids: CASSQGSLGSNQPQHF. The CDR3 region has the DNA TGTGCCAGCAGCCAAGGTAGTCTGGGGAGCAATCAGCCCCAGCATTTT.

There are a few counts of this clonotype. The chain uses TRBV5-5 and TRBJ2-7; TRBD2 matches at 13 bases. CDR1 is SGHKS and CDR2 is YYEKEE in the germline V gene (reference sequence). The CDR3 length is 17 residues. V lost 2 bases to trimming and J lost 5 bases; unmatched junction nucleotides: 10. DNA for the CDR3: TGTGCCAGCAGCTTCGGACTAGCGGGAGAGGGAAGAAACGAGCAGTACTTC. Protein sequence: CASSFGLAGEGRNEQYF. Drawing the rest from reference TRBV5-5 and TRBJ2-7, the complete variable domain is DAGVTQSPTHLIKTRGQQVTLRCSPISGHKSVSWYQQVLGQGPQFIFQYYEKEERGRGNFPDRFSARQFPNYSSELNVNALLLGDSALYLCASSFGLAGEGRNEQYFGPGTRLTVT.

This clonotype has a count of ten or more. The chain carries TRBV6-5 and TRBJ1-1; 10 nucleotides agree with TRBD1. The CDR3 covers 12 residues. Per the germline V gene, CDR1 is MNHEY and CDR2 is SVGAGI. The trim removed 6 bases at V and 10 bases at J, leaving 5 bases unmatched. This chain's CDR3 is CASSARTGGAFF. The CDR3 DNA reads as TGTGCCAGCAGCGCACGGACAGGGGGAGCTTTCTTT.

The chain employs TRBV11-2 and TRBJ2-1; possibly TRBD2 for D (6 bases). The CDR3 length is 14 residues. Germline-derived CDR1 and CDR2 are SGHAT and FQNNGV. Between the trimmed V and J ends, which lost 3 bases and 6 bases, there was a span of 12 bases. In DNA, the CDR3 is TGTGCCAGCAGCTTGTATCAGGGAGGCAATGAGCAGTTCTTC. It yields the protein CASSLYQGGNEQFF.

The chain is built from TRBV29-1 and TRBJ2-5; 9 bases map to TRBD1. The junction had 7 bases not matched to a gene; V was cut back by 4 bases and J by 4 bases. The V gene's germline CDR1 is SQVTM and CDR2 ANQGSEA. The CDR3 contains 14 residues. CDR3 nucleotide sequence: TGCAGCGTTGGAACAGGGGGCGTGGGAGAGACCCAGTACTTC. Translated: CSVGTGGVGETQYF.

This clonotype has more than one count but fewer than ten. This chain uses TRBV20-1 with TRBJ2-1; D unresolved. CDR3 length: 13 residues. Germline lookup yields CDR1 DFQATT and CDR2 SNEGSKA (reference sequence). V was shortened by 0 bases and J by 5 bases, with 8 bases between the two germline ends. The CDR3: CSARDPVHNEQFF. The CDR3 DNA reads TGCAGTGCTAGAGATCCGGTCCACAATGAGCAGTTCTTC.

The chain is built from TRBV20-1 and TRBJ1-1, with no clear D. CDR3 length equals 17 residues. Per germline, CDR1 DFQATT and CDR2 SNEGSKA (reference sequence). Trimming took off 2 bases at V and 3 bases at J, with 22 bases between the two ends. The chain's CDR3 is CSARNPDLSRIHTEAFF. The CDR3 nucleotides are TGCAGTGCTAGAAACCCAGACTTAAGTAGGATACACACTGAAGCTTTCTTT.